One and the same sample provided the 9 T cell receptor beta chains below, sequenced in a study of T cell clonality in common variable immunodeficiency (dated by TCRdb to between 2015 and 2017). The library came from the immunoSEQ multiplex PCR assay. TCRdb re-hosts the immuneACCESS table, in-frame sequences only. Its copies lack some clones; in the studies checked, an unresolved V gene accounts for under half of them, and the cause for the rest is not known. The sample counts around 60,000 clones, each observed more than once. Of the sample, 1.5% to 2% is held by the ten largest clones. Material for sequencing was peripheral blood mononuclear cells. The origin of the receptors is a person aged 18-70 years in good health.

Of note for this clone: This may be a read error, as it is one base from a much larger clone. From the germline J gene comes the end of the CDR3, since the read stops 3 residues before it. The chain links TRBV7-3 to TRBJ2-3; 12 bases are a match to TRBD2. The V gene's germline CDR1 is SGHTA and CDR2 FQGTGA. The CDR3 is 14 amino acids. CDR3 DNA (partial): TGTTCTAGCAAGCCTAGCGGGGGGGCAGATACG. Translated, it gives CSSKPSGGADT. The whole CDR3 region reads CSSKPSGGADTQYF.

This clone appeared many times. CDR3 DNA, as far as it was read: TGCAGTGCTAGAGACCCGGGACTTGGCTACGAG. Protein: CSARDPGLGYE. In full, the CDR3 is CSARDPGLGYEQYF. The chain is built from TRBV20-1 and TRBJ2-7; TRBD2 might be the D (6 bases). The sequence runs out 3 residues before the end of the CDR3; the remainder is reconstructed from the germline J gene. This CDR3 is built from 14 residues. The V end was cut by 0 bases, the J end by 3 bases, with 12 bases between. The germline V gene has CDR1 DFQATT and CDR2 SNEGSKA (reference sequence).

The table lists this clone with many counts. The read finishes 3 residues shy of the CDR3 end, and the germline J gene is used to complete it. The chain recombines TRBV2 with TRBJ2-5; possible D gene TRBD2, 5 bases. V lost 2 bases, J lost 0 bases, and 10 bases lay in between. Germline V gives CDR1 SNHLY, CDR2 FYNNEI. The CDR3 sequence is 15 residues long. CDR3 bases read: TGTGCCAGCAGTGAACGGATGCGGGACCAAGAGACC. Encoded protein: CASSERMRDQET. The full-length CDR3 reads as CASSERMRDQETQYF.

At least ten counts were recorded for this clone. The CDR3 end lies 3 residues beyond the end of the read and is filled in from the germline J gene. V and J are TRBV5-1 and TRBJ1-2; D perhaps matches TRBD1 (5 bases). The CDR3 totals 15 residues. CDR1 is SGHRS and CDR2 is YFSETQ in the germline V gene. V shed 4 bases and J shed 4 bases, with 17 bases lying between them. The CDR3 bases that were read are TGCGCCAGCAGCCCCGGAGGGGATGTGAGCTATGGC. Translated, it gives CASSPGGDVSYG. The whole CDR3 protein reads CASSPGGDVSYGYTF.

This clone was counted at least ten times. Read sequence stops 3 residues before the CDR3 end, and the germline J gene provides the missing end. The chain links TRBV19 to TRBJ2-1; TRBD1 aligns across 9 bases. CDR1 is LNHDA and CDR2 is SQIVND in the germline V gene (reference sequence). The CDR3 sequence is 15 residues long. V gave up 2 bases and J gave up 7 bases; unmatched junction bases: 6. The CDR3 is CASSIHRGRINEQFF. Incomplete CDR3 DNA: TGTGCCAGTAGTATACACAGGGGGCGTATAAATGAG.

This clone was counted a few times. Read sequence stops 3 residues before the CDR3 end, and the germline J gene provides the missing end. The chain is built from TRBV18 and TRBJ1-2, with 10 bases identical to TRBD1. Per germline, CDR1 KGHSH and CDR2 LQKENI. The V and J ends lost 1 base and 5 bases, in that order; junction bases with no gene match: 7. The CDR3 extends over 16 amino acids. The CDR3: CASSPLLGQGIYGYTF. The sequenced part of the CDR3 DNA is TGTGCCAGCTCACCACTACTGGGACAGGGGATTTATGGC.

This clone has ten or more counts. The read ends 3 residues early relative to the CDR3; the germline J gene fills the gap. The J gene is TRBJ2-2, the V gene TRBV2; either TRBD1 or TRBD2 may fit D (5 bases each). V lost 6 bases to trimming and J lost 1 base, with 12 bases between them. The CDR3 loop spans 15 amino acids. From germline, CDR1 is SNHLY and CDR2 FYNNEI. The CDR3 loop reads CASRSEGMNTGELFF. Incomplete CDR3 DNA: TGTGCCAGCAGGAGTGAGGGGATGAACACCGGGGAG.

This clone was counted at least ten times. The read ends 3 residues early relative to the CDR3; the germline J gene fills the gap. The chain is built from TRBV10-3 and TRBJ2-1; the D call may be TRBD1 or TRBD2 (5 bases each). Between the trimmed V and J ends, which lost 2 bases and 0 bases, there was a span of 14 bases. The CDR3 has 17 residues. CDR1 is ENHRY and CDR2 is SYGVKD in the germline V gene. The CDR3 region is CAISERGRGVSYNEQFF. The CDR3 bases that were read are TGTGCCATCAGTGAGAGGGGCCGAGGGGTCTCCTACAATGAG.

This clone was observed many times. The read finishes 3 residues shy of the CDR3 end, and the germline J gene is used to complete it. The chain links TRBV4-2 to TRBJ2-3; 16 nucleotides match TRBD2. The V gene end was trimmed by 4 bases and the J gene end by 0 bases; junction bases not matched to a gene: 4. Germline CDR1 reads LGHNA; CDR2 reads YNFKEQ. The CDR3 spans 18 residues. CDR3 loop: CASSPGLAGGPSTDTQYF. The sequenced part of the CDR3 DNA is TGTGCCAGCAGCCCGGGACTAGCGGGGGGGCCGAGCACAGATACG.